The 18 T cell receptor beta chains below all came from one sample that was sequenced in a study of beta chain features in type 1 diabetes. Which antigens these TCRs recognize remains unknown. Findings of the study overall: People with Type 1 diabetes carried modestly yet significantly shorter TCRB CDR3s in all four CD4+ subsets.

Reverse transcription of all isolated RNA meant that expressed TCRB transcripts were sequenced. TCRdb's copy holds only in-frame clones and misses some; the assay was immunoSEQ multiplex PCR. The sample shows about 370,000 clones, around 10% of them seen only once. Sequenced input: central memory CD4+ T cells from blood. The receptors shown here come from a man aged 25-40 years with type 1 diabetes.

This clone was detected a few times. The chain joins TRBV4-1 to TRBJ2-7, with D unclear. Trimming removed 4 bases from V and 2 bases from J, with 12 bases in between. The CDR3 is 14 residues long. The germline CDR1 and CDR2 sequences are MGHRA and YSYEKL. For the CDR3, the DNA is TGCGCCAGCAGCCGGGTAGGCCCTCCCTACGAGCAGTACTTC. Translating it yields CASSRVGPPYEQYF.

This clone has just a few counts. The chain couples TRBV29-1 to TRBJ2-2; D might be TRBD2 (6 bases). CDR3 length: 15 residues. Germline V lookup: CDR1 SQVTM, CDR2 ANQGSEA. Trimming took 3 bases from V and 0 from J, leaving 11 bases between them. The CDR3 region is CSVDRRDANTGELFF. The CDR3 nucleotides are TGCAGCGTTGATCGGAGGGACGCGAACACCGGGGAGCTGTTTTTT.

The CDR3 protein is CASSLKTSGLGPDTQYF. CDR3 coding DNA: TGTGCCAGCAGCTTGAAGACTAGCGGGTTGGGGCCAGATACGCAGTATTTT. V usage is TRBV5-4 and J usage is TRBJ2-3, with 10 bases fitting TRBD2. V lost 1 base, J lost 4 bases, and 9 bases stayed unmatched. The CDR3 covers 17 residues. Germline CDR1 SGHNT, CDR2 YYREEE (reference sequence).

This clone came up a few times. The chain uses TRBV29-1 and TRBJ2-5, with D perhaps TRBD2 (6 bases). The length of the CDR3 is 13 residues. The germline V gene has CDR1 SQVTM and CDR2 ANQGSEA. The CDR3 nucleotides are TGCAGTTTAGCGGTCCGGGGCGGAGAGACCCAGTACTTC. This encodes CSLAVRGGETQYF.

This clone came up many times. The gene calls are TRBV7-9 and TRBJ1-3; D not certain. Germline CDR1 reads SEHNR; CDR2 reads FQNEAQ (reference sequence). The CDR3 extends over 13 amino acids. Trimming left V 7 bases short and J 1 base short, with 8 bases between. Here the CDR3 reads CASIGQSGNTIYF. The CDR3 DNA reads as TGTGCCAGCATTGGTCAGTCTGGAAACACCATATATTTT.

This clone showed up just a few times. The V and J genes are TRBV2 and TRBJ1-2; 7 nucleotides match TRBD1. Germline-derived CDR1 and CDR2 are SNHLY and FYNNEI. The CDR3 is 14 amino acids. The J segment lost 6 bases and the V segment lost 7 bases, leaving 11 bases of the junction unmatched. The CDR3 DNA sequence: TGTGCCAGCATTCAACAGACAGGGACCGATGGCTACACCTTC. Translation gives CASIQQTGTDGYTF.

This clone has just a few counts. The chain carries TRBV28 and TRBJ1-2; the D is unclear. Trimming took off 9 bases at V and 4 bases at J, with 6 bases between the two ends. This CDR3 region has 10 residues. Germline-derived CDR1 and CDR2 are MDHEN and SYDVKM. DNA for the CDR3: TGTGCCAGTGGAGTCTATGGCTACACCTTC. Amino acid sequence: CASGVYGYTF.

The CDR3 protein is CASRPSGRWRIETGELFF. In nucleotides, the CDR3 is TGTGCCAGCAGACCCTCAGGTCGCTGGCGTATCGAAACCGGGGAGCTGTTTTTT. The genes are TRBV7-8 and TRBJ2-2; unclear D gene. The CDR3 totals 18 residues. Trimming stripped 6 bases from V and 5 bases from J, with 25 bases between. Germline values: CDR1 SGHVS, CDR2 FQNEAQ.

J is TRBJ2-1 and V is TRBV4-1, with 8 bases identical to TRBD2. This CDR3 comprises 15 residues. Germline CDR1 reads MGHRA; CDR2 reads YSYEKL. V lost 2 bases, J lost 7 bases, and 7 bases stayed unmatched. The CDR3 region is CASSQRGRNINEQFF. Here the CDR3 DNA reads TGCGCCAGCAGCCAACGCGGGAGGAATATAAATGAGCAGTTCTTC.

This clone was recorded a few times. The chain links TRBV18 to TRBJ1-4; D may be TRBD1 (5 bases). The CDR3 consists of 15 residues. Germline CDR1 reads KGHSH; CDR2 reads LQKENI. The ends were cut back, 2 bases at V and 7 bases at J, with 14 bases in the middle. The CDR3 loop reads CASSPSRDVGEKLFF. In DNA, the CDR3 is TGTGCCAGCTCACCATCGAGGGACGTCGGTGAAAAACTGTTTTTT.

This chain uses TRBV5-5 with TRBJ2-3; 9 bases are shared with TRBD1. CDR3 length equals 17 residues. Trimming took 2 bases from V and 5 from J; bases not matched to a gene: 12. Germline CDR1 is SGHKS and CDR2 is YYEKEE (reference sequence). The chain's CDR3 is CASSLLSRDREIDTQYF. CDR3 DNA sequence: TGTGCCAGCAGCTTACTTTCCCGGGACAGGGAGATAGATACGCAGTATTTT.

Ten or more counts support this clone. The V gene is TRBV27, the J gene TRBJ2-7, with D uncertain. Trimming pared 7 bases from V and 12 bases from J, leaving 13 bases between. CDR3 length: 10 amino acids. The germline V gene encodes CDR1 MNHEY and CDR2 SMNVEV (reference sequence). This CDR3 reads CASTKAHGYF. CDR3 in DNA: TGTGCCAGCACGAAAGCTCACGGGTACTTC.

The chain couples TRBV6-6 to TRBJ1-5; 7 bases fit TRBD1. The CDR3 has 14 amino acids. V shed 4 bases and J 4 bases; nucleotides not matched to a gene: 4. CDR1 and CDR2 (germline): MNHNY, SVGAGI (reference sequence). The CDR3 sequence is CASSSTGINQPQHF. CDR3 DNA sequence: TGTGCCAGCAGTTCGACAGGGATTAATCAGCCCCAGCATTTT.

V usage is TRBV7-9 and J usage is TRBJ1-1; D possibly corresponds to TRBD1 (5 bases). CDR3 size: 19 residues. V was cut by 5 bases and J by 0 bases, with 25 bases left in between. Germline V gene lookup returns CDR1 SEHNR and CDR2 FQNEAQ (reference sequence). CDR3 DNA: TGTGCCAGCAGCCGTCCCCGGAGTCAGGGAAGAACGGTGAACACTGAAGCTTTCTTT. It yields the protein CASSRPRSQGRTVNTEAFF.

There are many counts of this clone. CDR3 DNA: TGTGCCATCACTCAGGGGACTAGCGGGAGTAGGAATGAGCAGTTCTTC. It yields the protein CAITQGTSGSRNEQFF. The chain joins TRBV10-3 to TRBJ2-1, with TRBD2 matching over 14 bases. The germline gives CDR1 ENHRY, CDR2 SYGVKD. The length of the CDR3 is 16 residues. J was trimmed by 7 bases and V by 7 bases; bases with no gene match: 9.

The chain joins TRBV2 to TRBJ1-2; TRBD1 might be the D (5 bases). Between the trimmed V and J ends, which lost 6 bases and 2 bases, there was a span of 16 bases. Germline CDR1 SNHLY, CDR2 FYNNEI. The CDR3 contains 15 residues. The CDR3 sequence is CASSPTTDSNYGYTF. The DNA for the CDR3 is TGTGCCAGCAGCCCCACCACTGACAGCAACTATGGCTACACCTTC.

The chain recombines TRBV6-1 with TRBJ1-1; D unresolved. The CDR3 is 13 amino acids. CDR1 MNHNS and CDR2 SASEGT come from the germline V gene. V was clipped by 7 bases and J by 1 base, with 10 bases between them. CDR3 in DNA: TGTGCCAGCATAAAATATGCGAACACTGAAGCTTTCTTT. Encoded protein: CASIKYANTEAFF.

This clone was recorded at least ten times. The genes are TRBV28 and TRBJ2-3; TRBD1 matches at 7 bases. V lost 3 bases and J lost 7; bases outside the gene matches: 4. There are 13 residues in the CDR3. Germline-derived CDR1 and CDR2 are MDHEN and SYDVKM. Written as DNA, the CDR3 is TGTGCCAGCAGTTTGACAGGGTTTAATACGCAGTATTTT. This codes for CASSLTGFNTQYF.